This record covers a single T cell receptor (beta chain). Its antigen is not identified. The record originates from a study of human CD8 memory T cell subsets. Findings of the study overall: Stem-like memory T cell repertoires overlapped minimally with precursor exhausted T cell repertoires. Similarly high diversity was seen in stem-like memory and precursor exhausted T cells, but not in effector memory cells.

What supplied the PBMC was buffy coats of healthy donors. RNA originated from duplicate vials containing approximately 150,000 sorted CD8+ T cells per subset. The CDR3 runs to 15 residues. CDR1 is LGHNA and CDR2 is YNFKEQ in the germline V gene. Making the TCR beta libraries relied on UMI-labeled 5' RACE. TCRdb re-called the 5' RACE reads, yielding one record per CDR3 amino acid sequence without DNA. Its table lists thousands of distinct CDR3 sequences. This rearrangement joins TRBV4-2 to TRBJ1-2. The TCR comes from a human donor in good health. The sequencing sample was made of CD8+ T cells from PBMCs. The CDR3 is CASSQGLNGNYGYTF.